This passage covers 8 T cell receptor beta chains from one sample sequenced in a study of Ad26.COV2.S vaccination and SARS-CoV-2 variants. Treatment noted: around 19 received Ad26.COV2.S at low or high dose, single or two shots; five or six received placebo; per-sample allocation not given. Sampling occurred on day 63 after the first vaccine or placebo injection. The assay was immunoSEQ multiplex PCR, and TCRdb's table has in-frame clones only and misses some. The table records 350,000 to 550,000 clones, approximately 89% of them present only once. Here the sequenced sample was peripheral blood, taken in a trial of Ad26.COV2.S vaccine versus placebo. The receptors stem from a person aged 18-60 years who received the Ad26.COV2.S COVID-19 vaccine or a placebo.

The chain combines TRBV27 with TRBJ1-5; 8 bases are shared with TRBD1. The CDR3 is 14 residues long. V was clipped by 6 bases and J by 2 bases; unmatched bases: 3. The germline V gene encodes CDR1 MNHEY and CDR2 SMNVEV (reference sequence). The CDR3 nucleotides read TGTGCCAGCAGGGCGGACAGGGGCAATCAGCCCCAGCATTTT. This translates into CASRADRGNQPQHF.

DNA for the CDR3: TGTGCCAGCAAGGGCAGCGTTAACACTGAAGCTTTCTTT. This translates into CASKGSVNTEAFF. The V and J genes are TRBV2 and TRBJ1-1; D is ambiguous. The germline V gene encodes CDR1 SNHLY and CDR2 FYNNEI. This CDR3 has 13 residues. V gave up 7 bases and J gave up 2 bases, with 11 bases separating them.

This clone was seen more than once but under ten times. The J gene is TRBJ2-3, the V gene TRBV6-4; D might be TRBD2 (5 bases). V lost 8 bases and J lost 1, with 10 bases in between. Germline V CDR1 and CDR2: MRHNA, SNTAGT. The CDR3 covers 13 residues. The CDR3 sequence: CASPGGGTDTQYF. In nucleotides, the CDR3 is TGTGCCAGCCCTGGAGGAGGCACAGATACGCAGTATTTT.

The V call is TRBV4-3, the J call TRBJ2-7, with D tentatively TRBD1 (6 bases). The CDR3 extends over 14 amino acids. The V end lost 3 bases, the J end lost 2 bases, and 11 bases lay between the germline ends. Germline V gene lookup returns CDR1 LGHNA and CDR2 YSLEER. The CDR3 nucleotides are TGCGCCAGCAGCCAGTTGACAGGACCCTACGAGCAGTACTTC. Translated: CASSQLTGPYEQYF.

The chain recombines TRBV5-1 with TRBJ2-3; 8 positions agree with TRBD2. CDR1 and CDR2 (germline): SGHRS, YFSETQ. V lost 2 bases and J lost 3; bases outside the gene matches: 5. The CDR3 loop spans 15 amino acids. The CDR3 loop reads CASSFSGIVTDTQYF. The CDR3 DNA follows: TGCGCCAGCAGCTTTAGCGGGATCGTGACAGATACGCAGTATTTT. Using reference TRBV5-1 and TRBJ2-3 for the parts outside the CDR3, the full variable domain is KAGVTQTPRYLIKTRGQQVTLSCSPISGHRSVSWYQQTPGQGLQFLFEYFSETQRNKGNFPGRFSGRQFSNSRSEMNVSTLELGDSALYLCASSFSGIVTDTQYFGPGTRLTVL.

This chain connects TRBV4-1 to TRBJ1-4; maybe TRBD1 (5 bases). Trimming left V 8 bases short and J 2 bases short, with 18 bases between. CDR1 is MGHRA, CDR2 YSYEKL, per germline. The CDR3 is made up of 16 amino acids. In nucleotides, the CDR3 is TGCGCCAGCCAACCCCATGGCGGGGGGACTAATGAAAAACTGTTTTTT. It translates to CASQPHGGGTNEKLFF.

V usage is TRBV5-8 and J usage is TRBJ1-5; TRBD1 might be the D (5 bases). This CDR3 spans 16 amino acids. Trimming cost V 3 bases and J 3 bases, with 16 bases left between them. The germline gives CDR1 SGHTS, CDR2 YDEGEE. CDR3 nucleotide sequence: TGTGCCAGCAGCTCGCTCGAGGGGCCCTACAATCAGCCCCAGCATTTT. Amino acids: CASSSLEGPYNQPQHF.

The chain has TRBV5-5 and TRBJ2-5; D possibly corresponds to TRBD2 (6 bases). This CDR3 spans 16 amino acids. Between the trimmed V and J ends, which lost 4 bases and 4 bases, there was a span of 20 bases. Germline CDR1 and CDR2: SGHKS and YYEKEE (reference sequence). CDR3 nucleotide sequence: TGTGCCAGCAGCCCGAGGACGGGGCAGGAGGGAGAGACCCAGTACTTC. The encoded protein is CASSPRTGQEGETQYF.